These 32 T cell receptor beta chains came from one sample sequenced in a study of PD-1 blockade in mismatch repair-deficient tumors (dated by TCRdb to about 2017). Libraries were constructed by the immunoSEQ multiplex PCR assay. Not all clones reach the TCRdb copy of this immuneACCESS table, which keeps in-frame sequences only. Checked studies attribute under half of the gap to unresolved V genes and leave the rest unexplained. This sample comprises about 18,000 clones, approximately 87% of them detected only once. Of the sample, about 1.5% is held by the ten largest clones. Sequences were derived from PBMCs, sampled less than 25 weeks after starting pembrolizumab. The receptors stem from an adult with mismatch repair-deficient cancer.

The gene calls are TRBV27 and TRBJ2-5; 7 bases are a match to TRBD2. V lost 3 bases to trimming and J lost 5 bases; unmatched junction nucleotides: 9. The CDR3 loop spans 15 amino acids. Germline V CDR1 and CDR2: MNHEY, SMNVEV (reference sequence). CDR3 sequence reads: CASSFSGRAIETQYF. The CDR3, as DNA: TGTGCCAGCAGTTTCTCGGGGAGGGCCATCGAGACCCAGTACTTC.

V gene TRBV9 combines with J gene TRBJ2-7, with D possibly being TRBD2 (5 bases). V was shortened by 3 bases and J by 2 bases, with 15 bases between the two germline ends. This CDR3 has 15 residues. Germline CDR1 and CDR2: SGDLS and YYNGEE. CDR3 sequence reads: CASSEYPGSTYEQYF. The CDR3 nucleotides are TGTGCCAGCAGCGAATACCCGGGATCCACCTACGAGCAGTACTTC.

V and J are TRBV9 and TRBJ1-5; TRBD1 aligns across 9 bases. There are 14 residues in the CDR3. Germline loops: CDR1 SGDLS, CDR2 YYNGEE. V was pared by 4 bases and J by 5 bases, with 4 bases of the junction left unmatched. In DNA form, the CDR3 reads TGTGCCAGCAGCTATACAGGGGGCGATCAGCCCCAGCATTTT. This sequence encodes CASSYTGGDQPQHF.

The chain is built from TRBV4-1 and TRBJ1-1; D gene ambiguous. CDR3 length equals 13 residues. The ends were cut back, 1 base at V and 4 bases at J, with 7 bases in the middle. Germline V lookup: CDR1 MGHRA, CDR2 YSYEKL. For the CDR3, the DNA is TGCGCCAGCAGCCAAGGAGGGCCCACTGAAGCTTTCTTT. It is translated as CASSQGGPTEAFF.

The rearrangement links TRBV7-7 to TRBJ2-5; tentatively, D is TRBD2 (6 bases). The V end was cut by 5 bases, the J end by 7 bases, with 17 bases between. The CDR3 extends over 14 amino acids. CDR1 and CDR2 (germline): SSHAT, FNYEAQ (reference sequence). CDR3 loop: CASSPSPLGGTQYF. For the CDR3, the DNA is TGTGCCAGCAGCCCTTCACCCCTGGGAGGGACCCAGTACTTC. The variable domain in full, completed from reference TRBV7-7 and TRBJ2-5, reads GAGVSQSPRYKVTKRGQDVTLRCDPISSHATLYWYQQALGQGPEFLTYFNYEAQPDKSGLPSDRFSAERPEGSISTLTIQRTEQRDSAMYRCASSPSPLGGTQYFGPGTRLLVL.

The table lists this clone with a count of one. The rearrangement uses TRBV21-1 and TRBJ1-1; TRBD1, the D gene given by the table, was not confirmed from the DNA. TRBV21-1 is noted as a pseudogene. CDR3 size: 12 residues. The CDR3 loop is CASSLMQVEAFF. In DNA, the CDR3 is TGTGCCAGCAGCCTGATGCAGGTTGAAGCTTTCTTT.

V usage is TRBV19 and J usage is TRBJ2-1; TRBD2 aligns across 15 bases. CDR3 length: 17 residues. After removal of 3 bases from V and 10 bases from J, the junction contained 10 bases not matched to a gene. Germline CDR1 and CDR2: LNHDA and SQIVND (reference sequence). CDR3 residues: CASSIGLAGGWIREQFF. In DNA, the CDR3 is TGTGCCAGTAGTATTGGACTAGCGGGAGGGTGGATACGGGAGCAGTTCTTC.

The table lists this clone with a few counts. This sequence joins TRBV15 and TRBJ2-7; TRBD2 matches at 8 bases. The germline V gene encodes CDR1 LNHNV and CDR2 YYDKDF (reference sequence). V gave up 0 bases and J gave up 4 bases; unmatched junction bases: 8. The CDR3 extends over 16 amino acids. The CDR3 here is CATSRDSLAGSYEQYF. The CDR3 bases are TGTGCCACCAGCAGAGATTCCCTAGCGGGTTCATACGAGCAGTACTTC.

This chain uses TRBV6-5 with TRBJ1-5, with 9 bases identical to TRBD1. CDR3 length equals 14 residues. The V gene's germline CDR1 is MNHEY and CDR2 SVGAGI. The J segment lost 2 bases and the V segment lost 5 bases, leaving 1 base of the junction unmatched. The CDR3 protein is CASSRTGGNQPQHF. CDR3 sequence (DNA): TGTGCCAGCAGTCGGACAGGGGGCAATCAGCCCCAGCATTTT.

J is TRBJ1-5 and V is TRBV4-2, with D perhaps TRBD1 (5 bases). Germline CDR1 is LGHNA and CDR2 is YNFKEQ. The CDR3 loop spans 15 amino acids. V shed 0 bases and J shed 4 bases, with 10 bases lying between them. The CDR3 region is CASSQEAGKNQPQHF. CDR3 bases: TGTGCCAGCAGCCAAGAGGCAGGGAAAAATCAGCCCCAGCATTTT.

The rearrangement joins TRBV10-3 to TRBJ2-6; a weak D match, TRBD1 (5 bases). The V gene's germline CDR1 is ENHRY and CDR2 SYGVKD. The CDR3 consists of 18 residues. The V end lost 6 bases, the J end lost 0 bases, and 18 bases lay between the germline ends. The CDR3 nucleotides read TGTGCCATCAGCCCCTCAGGGTCCCTCTACTCTGGGGCCAACGTCCTGACTTTC. It encodes CAISPSGSLYSGANVLTF.

This chain connects TRBV7-9 to TRBJ2-5, with TRBD1 matching over 8 bases. With V trimmed by 0 bases and J by 2 bases, 11 bases remained unmatched. CDR1 SEHNR and CDR2 FQNEAQ come from the germline V gene (reference sequence). This CDR3 is 18 amino acids long. The CDR3 bases are TGTGCCAGCAGCTTAGCGGGGTTTTGGGACAGGAGACAAGAGACCCAGTACTTC. Protein sequence: CASSLAGFWDRRQETQYF.

The chain recombines TRBV2 with TRBJ1-4, with TRBD1 as a possible D gene (5 bases). The V end was cut by 4 bases, the J end by 1 base, with 10 bases between. The CDR3 length is 15 residues. The V gene's germline CDR1 is SNHLY and CDR2 FYNNEI. CDR3 loop: CASSAGRRTNEKLFF. The CDR3 DNA is TGTGCCAGCAGTGCAGGGAGGCGAACTAATGAAAAACTGTTTTTT.

This clone was recorded only once. The chain joins TRBV5-1 to TRBJ1-3; D is undetermined. The CDR3 totals 15 residues. V was shortened by 0 bases and J by 5 bases, with 12 bases between the two germline ends. The germline V gene has CDR1 SGHRS and CDR2 YFSETQ. In nucleotides, the CDR3 is TGCGCCAGCAGCTTGGACCGGGGATCGAGAAACACCATATATTTT. Amino acid sequence: CASSLDRGSRNTIYF.

This rearrangement joins TRBV7-9 to TRBJ1-1; D remains unclear. Trimming took off 3 bases at V and 3 bases at J, with 8 bases between the two ends. CDR1 is SEHNR, CDR2 FQNEAQ, per germline (reference sequence). The CDR3 totals 13 residues. The CDR3 is CASSLTGYTEAFF. CDR3 coding DNA: TGTGCCAGCAGCTTGACGGGGTACACTGAAGCTTTCTTT.

This chain uses TRBV6-1 with TRBJ1-2; TRBD1 matches 9 bases. CDR1 and CDR2 (germline): MNHNS, SASEGT. Trimming cost V 4 bases and J 7 bases; bases outside gene matches: 7. The CDR3 totals 14 residues. In DNA, the CDR3 is TGTGCCAGCAGTGTCTCGACAGGGGGGGTTGGCTACACCTTC. Protein: CASSVSTGGVGYTF.

The V and J genes are TRBV29-1 and TRBJ2-1; TRBD1 matches at 10 bases. The length of the CDR3 is 12 residues. In germline, CDR1 is SQVTM, CDR2 ANQGSEA. The CDR3 protein is CIRTGGYNEQFF. Written as DNA, the CDR3 is TGCATCAGGACAGGGGGTTACAATGAGCAGTTCTTC.

This sequence joins TRBV9 and TRBJ2-7; TRBD1 agrees at 7 bases. The V and J ends lost 4 bases and 2 bases, in that order; junction bases with no gene match: 12. Germline V gives CDR1 SGDLS, CDR2 YYNGEE. This CDR3 is built from 16 residues. CDR3 residues: CASSTGPGGRTYEQYF. DNA of the CDR3: TGTGCCAGCAGCACGGGGCCAGGGGGTAGAACCTACGAGCAGTACTTC.

V usage is TRBV7-9 and J usage is TRBJ1-1; 9 bases match TRBD1. J lost 3 bases, V lost 5 bases, and 4 bases had no gene match. Germline CDR1 reads SEHNR; CDR2 reads FQNEAQ (reference sequence). This CDR3 has 14 amino acids. The chain's CDR3 is CASSVRDRDTEAFF. The CDR3 DNA reads TGTGCCAGCAGCGTCCGGGACAGGGACACTGAAGCTTTCTTT. The variable domain in full, completed from reference TRBV7-9 and TRBJ1-1, reads DTGVSQNPRHKITKRGQNVTFRCDPISEHNRLYWYRQTLGQGPEFLTYFQNEAQLEKSRLLSDRFSAERPKGSFSTLEIQRTEQGDSAMYLCASSVRDRDTEAFFGQGTRLTVV.

J is TRBJ2-7 and V is TRBV29-1; 11 nucleotides line up with TRBD1. Germline V gene lookup returns CDR1 SQVTM and CDR2 ANQGSEA. The CDR3 totals 14 residues. J was trimmed by 2 bases and V by 4 bases; bases with no gene match: 4. DNA of the CDR3: TGCAGCGTTGTCGGGACAGGGGGGACCTACGAGCAGTACTTC. This gives the protein CSVVGTGGTYEQYF.

The rearrangement links TRBV18 to TRBJ1-5, with D hard to call. CDR1 and CDR2 (germline): KGHSH, LQKENI. Between the trimmed V and J ends, which lost 1 base and 2 bases, there was a span of 6 bases. This CDR3 contains 14 residues. This chain's CDR3 is CASSPQSGNQPQHF. CDR3 sequence (DNA): TGTGCCAGCTCACCACAATCGGGCAATCAGCCCCAGCATTTT. The full variable domain, with the rest looked up from reference TRBV18 and TRBJ1-5, is NAGVMQNPRHLVRRRGQEARLRCSPMKGHSHVYWYRQLPEEGLKFMVYLQKENIIDESGMPKERFSAEFPKEGPSILRIQQVVRGDSAAYFCASSPQSGNQPQHFGDGTRLSIL.

This sequence joins TRBV19 and TRBJ1-1; 9 bases fit TRBD1. Germline loops: CDR1 LNHDA, CDR2 SQIVND (reference sequence). J lost 2 bases, V lost 4 bases, and 2 bases had no gene match. The CDR3 consists of 14 residues. The CDR3 DNA reads TGTGCCAGTAGTAAGACAGGGGGAAACACTGAAGCTTTCTTT. Its protein is CASSKTGGNTEAFF.

The DNA for the CDR3 is TGCGCCAGCGACAGGGGTGCCCAAGAGACCCAGTACTTC. It translates to CASDRGAQETQYF. This rearrangement joins TRBV5-1 to TRBJ2-5; 8 nucleotides match TRBD1. V shed 7 bases and J 1 base; nucleotides not matched to a gene: 3. This CDR3 region has 13 residues. CDR1 and CDR2 from the germline V gene are SGHRS and YFSETQ. The full variable domain, in which reference TRBV5-1 and TRBJ2-5 provide the parts outside the CDR3, is KAGVTQTPRYLIKTRGQQVTLSCSPISGHRSVSWYQQTPGQGLQFLFEYFSETQRNKGNFPGRFSGRQFSNSRSEMNVSTLELGDSALYLCASDRGAQETQYFGPGTRLLVL.

The chain has TRBV14 and TRBJ2-7; TRBD2 might be the D (6 bases). V gave up 0 bases and J gave up 2 bases, with 11 bases separating them. Germline assignment: CDR1 SGHDN and CDR2 FVKESK. The CDR3 contains 15 residues. The DNA for the CDR3 is TGTGCCAGCAGCCAAGAAGTGGTAGCGGCCTACGAGCAGTACTTC. Its translation is CASSQEVVAAYEQYF.

V is TRBV7-6 and J is TRBJ1-1; 7 bases agree with TRBD1. CDR3 length: 15 amino acids. Looked up from germline, CDR1 is SGHVS and CDR2 is FNYEAQ. V was pared by 0 bases and J by 1 base, with 2 bases of the junction left unmatched. CDR3 protein: CASSLARTGNTEAFF. DNA of the CDR3: TGTGCCAGCAGCTTAGCGAGGACAGGGAACACTGAAGCTTTCTTT.

This clone was recorded once. The chain joins TRBV5-1 to TRBJ2-3; D gene unclear. In germline, CDR1 is SGHRS, CDR2 YFSETQ. V lost 5 bases, J lost 0 bases, and 13 bases lay in between. The CDR3 totals 15 residues. CDR3 nucleotide sequence: TGCGCCAGCAGTCTAACGGTACCTAGCACAGATACGCAGTATTTT. Protein sequence: CASSLTVPSTDTQYF.

The chain uses TRBV27 and TRBJ2-1; no firm D call. V shed 5 bases and J shed 2 bases, with 7 bases lying between them. CDR1 MNHEY and CDR2 SMNVEV come from the germline V gene (reference sequence). The CDR3 totals 13 residues. The CDR3 nucleotides read TGTGCCAGCAGTCGGGTTACCTACAATGAGCAGTTCTTC. Amino acids: CASSRVTYNEQFF.

The chain has TRBV11-1 and TRBJ2-5, with 8 bases fitting TRBD1. From germline, CDR1 is SGHAT and CDR2 FQDESV (reference sequence). Germline trimming cut 0 bases from V and 4 bases from J; bases unmatched to any gene: 10. This CDR3 is 17 amino acids long. For the CDR3, the DNA is TGTGCCAGCAGCTTAGCGAGAGGACAGGGTGATGTAGAGACCCAGTACTTC. It encodes CASSLARGQGDVETQYF.

The chain links TRBV7-2 to TRBJ2-1; TRBD2 matches at 8 bases. The CDR3 covers 16 residues. CDR1 is SGHTA, CDR2 FQGNSA, per germline. V lost 1 base and J lost 5; bases outside the gene matches: 7. The CDR3 here is CASSLEGSGNDNEQFF. The CDR3 DNA is TGTGCCAGCAGCTTAGAAGGTAGCGGGAACGACAATGAGCAGTTCTTC.

Remarks on this clone: Likely a read error: the CDR3 ends without its conserved phenylalanine or tryptophan. The chain employs TRBV9 and TRBJ2-7; the D gene is possibly TRBD1 (6 bases). CDR1 is SGDLS, CDR2 YYNGEE, per germline. CDR3 length: 13 amino acids. The V end was cut by 5 bases, the J end by 4 bases, with 13 bases between. The CDR3 DNA sequence: TGTGCCAGCAGTGGAACGGGACAATACGAGCAGTACCTC. Amino acid sequence: CASSGTGQYEQYL.

J is TRBJ1-5 and V is TRBV28; D is ambiguous. Trimming pared 5 bases from V and 6 bases from J, leaving 17 bases between. Germline lookup yields CDR1 MDHEN and CDR2 SYDVKM. This CDR3 comprises 15 residues. As DNA, the CDR3 is TGTGCCAGCAGTCCCAGCAGTCGAGGAATTCAGCCCCAGCATTTT. This codes for CASSPSSRGIQPQHF. Complete variable domain (other parts from reference TRBV28 and TRBJ1-5): DVKVTQSSRYLVKRTGEKVFLECVQDMDHENMFWYRQDPGLGLRLIYFSYDVKMKEKGDIPEGYSVSREKKERFSLILESASTNQTSMYLCASSPSSRGIQPQHFGDGTRLSIL.

J is TRBJ1-2 and V is TRBV28, with D tentatively TRBD1 (6 bases). The length of the CDR3 is 14 residues. V dropped 2 bases and J dropped 2 bases, with 9 bases sitting between them. From germline, CDR1 is MDHEN and CDR2 SYDVKM. The CDR3 here is CASSLTGPNYGYTF. In DNA form, the CDR3 reads TGTGCCAGCAGTTTAACAGGGCCCAACTATGGCTACACCTTC.